One T cell receptor beta chain is described in this entry. The CDR3 runs to 19 residues. Germline CDR1 and CDR2: KGHDR and SFDVKD. Losses at the gene ends were 2 bases for V and 1 base for J; bases not matched to a gene: 5. This record belongs to a study of blood T cell repertoires in COVID-19. TCRdb keeps only in-frame clones here, not all; method: immunoSEQ multiplex PCR. Here the sample spans roughly 200,000 clones, approximately 84% being singletons. Specimen: peripheral blood. The V gene is TRBV24-1, the J gene TRBJ2-2, with 14 bases aligning to TRBD2. The sequence derives from an elderly woman with acute or convalescent COVID-19. The CDR3 reads CATSDSGTSGGLNTGELFF. The CDR3, as DNA: TGTGCCACCAGTGATTCCGGGACTAGCGGGGGATTGAACACCGGGGAGCTGTTTTTT.